The clone carrying this T cell receptor beta chain was seen many times. CDR3 size: 15 residues. The germline V gene has CDR1 KGHSH and CDR2 LQKENI. Trimming left V 4 bases short and J 4 bases short, with 14 bases between. Time point noted: after trial treatment. The treatment: LDRT plus nivolumab, ipilimumab, low-dose cyclophosphamide and aspirin (RACIN trial). With TRAV- and TRBV-specific primers, first-strand cDNA was made, covering the alpha and beta chains. TCRs were amplified for roughly 20 PCR cycles with a constant-region primer and V-primer adapter. MiXCR, run by TCRdb on the reads, gives a single entry per CDR3 protein. This sample carries 40,000 or so distinct CDR3 sequences, 20% to 30% of them seen once, and the ten largest clones take about 9.4%. This entry belongs to a study of low-dose radiotherapy and immunotherapy resistance in tumors. The overall study: Nivolumab was given to patients as a 240 mg flat dose every two weeks, and ipilimumab at 1 mg/kg every six weeks. Both were delivered intravenously.

The sample here was PBMCs, taken after low-dose radiotherapy plus immunotherapy. The origin of this receptor is a male donor with prostate cancer. The chain carries TRBV18 and TRBJ1-5, with D perhaps TRBD1 (6 bases). This CDR3 reads CASSRVEGGNQPQHF. The CDR3 DNA is TGTGCCAGCTCACGGGTCGAGGGGGGGAATCAGCCCCAGCATTTT.